The rows below give T cell receptor beta chains drawn from one sample of a study of blood T cells in healthy people across ages. Each CDR3 protein is one row after TCRdb ran MiXCR on the 5' RACE reads. The sample holds some 900,000 distinct CDR3 sequences, 40% to 60% seen once. The specimen was blood. The receptors originated from a man between 25 and 39 years old in good health. Both conserved end residues are part of each CDR3. D genes are given only for firm matches. The size field is filled for only some rows; it gives once, few, many or a size class.

j_gene | len | v_gene | d_gene | abundance | CDR3nt | CDR3aa
TRBJ2-5 | 14 | TRBV4-1 | NA | NA | TGCGCCAGCAGCCAAGACCCAGGCGAACGGACCCAGTACTTC | CASSQDPGERTQYF
TRBJ2-7 | 14 | TRBV6-2/TRBV6-3 | TRBD1 | NA | TGTGCCACCTATTCGGGACAGGGGAAATACGAGCAGTACTTC | CATYSGQGKYEQYF
TRBJ2-6 | 15 | TRBV7-9 | NA | NA | TGTGCCAGCAGCGTTCACAGCTCTGGGGCCAACGTCCTGACTTTC | CASSVHSSGANVLTF
TRBJ2-3 | 18 | TRBV6-4 | TRBD2 | NA | TGTGCCAGCAGTATGGGGGCTGAATCTAGCGGGGGAGCAGATACGCAGTATTTT | CASSMGAESSGGADTQYF
TRBJ2-7 | 14 | TRBV12-3/TRBV12-4 | NA | NA | TGTGCCAGCAGTTCTCACGGGGCACAATACGAGCAGTACTTC | CASSSHGAQYEQYF
TRBJ1-4 | 17 | TRBV6-2/TRBV6-3 | NA | NA | TGTGCCCGCAGTTCCTATCAGGCGGTCGGAAAAAGAGAAAAACTGTTTTTT | CARSSYQAVGKREKLFF
TRBJ2-6 | 17 | TRBV4-1 | TRBD1 | few | TGCGCCAGCAGCCTGACAGGGGGTCTTTTAGGGGCCAACGTCCTGACTTTC | CASSLTGGLLGANVLTF
TRBJ1-1 | 15 | TRBV4-1 | TRBD1 | few | TGCGCCAGCAGCCAGGTGACAGGGATGAACACTGAAGCTTTCTTT | CASSQVTGMNTEAFF
TRBJ2-7 | 15 | TRBV7-2 | NA | few | TGTGCCAGCAGCTTAGGCTCAGGAAGATCCTACGAGCAGTACTTC | CASSLGSGRSYEQYF
TRBJ2-2 | 14 | TRBV4-2 | TRBD1 | NA | TGTGCCAGCACCCCGGACAGGGGGCCCGGGGAGCTGTTTTTT | CASTPDRGPGELFF
TRBJ2-7 | 14 | TRBV28 | NA | NA | TGTGCCAGCGGGTTAGAGGCGGGTTCCTACGAGCAGTACTTC | CASGLEAGSYEQYF
TRBJ1-1 | 14 | TRBV14 | NA | NA | TGTGCCAGCAGCCAAGAATGGGGCATTCCTGAAGCTTTCTTT | CASSQEWGIPEAFF
TRBJ2-1 | 13 | TRBV6-4 | NA | NA | TGTGCCAGCAGTGGCTCAATAGGAGACACCCAGTTCTTC | CASSGSIGDTQFF
TRBJ2-3 | 16 | TRBV24-1 | NA | NA | TGTGCCACCAGTGATTCGGTAACACTTAGCACAGATACGCAGTATTTT | CATSDSVTLSTDTQYF
TRBJ1-2 | 15 | TRBV27 | NA | NA | TGTGCCAGCAAACCGAGCGGACAGCAAAACTATGGCTACACCTTC | CASKPSGQQNYGYTF
TRBJ2-1 | 14 | TRBV5-5 | NA | NA | TGTGCCAGCAGCTTACTAGGAGGGGACAATGAGCAGTTCTTC | CASSLLGGDNEQFF
TRBJ2-7 | 13 | TRBV20-1 | NA | NA | TGCAGTGCCGAGGGCCGCCGAGGCTACGAGCAGTACTTC | CSAEGRRGYEQYF
TRBJ2-1 | 13 | TRBV2 | TRBD1 | few | TGTGCCACCCGACAGGGGGGCTACAATGAGCAGTTCTTC | CATRQGGYNEQFF
TRBJ2-7 | 15 | TRBV7-2 | TRBD2 | few | TGTGCCAGCAGTCGTGTGAGCGGGGGGGCCTACGAGCAGTACTTC | CASSRVSGGAYEQYF
TRBJ1-1 | 13 | TRBV27 | TRBD1 | few | TGTGCCAGCAGCTCGACAGGGGGCACTGAAGCTTTCTTT | CASSSTGGTEAFF
TRBJ2-3 | 16 | TRBV9 | TRBD2 | few | TGTGCCAGCAGTGTTGGGCTAGCGGGGAACACAGATACGCAGTATTTT | CASSVGLAGNTDTQYF
TRBJ2-5 | 15 | TRBV6-5 | NA | NA | TGTGCCAGCAGGCTTACCCCCATGGGTCCGGAGACCCAGTACTTC | CASRLTPMGPETQYF
TRBJ2-1 | 15 | TRBV5-1 | TRBD1 | NA | TGCGCCAGCAGCTTGTTCTCCGGACAGGGCAATGAGCAGTTCTTC | CASSLFSGQGNEQFF
TRBJ2-1 | 19 | TRBV4-1 | TRBD2 | NA | TGCGCCAGCAGCCAAGAAGACTTGCTAGCGGGCTTACGATACAATGAGCAGTTCTTC | CASSQEDLLAGLRYNEQFF
TRBJ2-1 | 15 | TRBV5-1 | TRBD1 | NA | TGCGCCAGCAGCTTACGATCGGGACAGGGAAATGAGCAGTTCTTC | CASSLRSGQGNEQFF
TRBJ1-5 | 15 | TRBV6-1 | NA | few | TGTGCCAGCAGTGAGGTGGGGGCCGGCAATCAGCCCCAGCATTTT | CASSEVGAGNQPQHF
TRBJ2-7 | 11 | TRBV20-1 | NA | NA | TGCAGTGTAACCCGCTCCTACGAGCAGTACTTC | CSVTRSYEQYF
TRBJ2-4 | 17 | TRBV4-3 | NA | NA | TGCGCCAGCAGCCAAGATGTCAGTTCCGGGGTCAAAAACATTCAGTACTTC | CASSQDVSSGVKNIQYF
TRBJ2-5 | 15 | TRBV28 | NA | NA | TGTGCCAGCAGTTTATCCCCGAGATTTGACTATGAGCAGTACTTC | CASSLSPRFDYEQYF
TRBJ1-6 | 16 | TRBV12-3/TRBV12-4 | NA | NA | TGTGCCAGCAGGCCCGGACAAAACAATCGGAATTCACCCCTCCACTTT | CASRPGQNNRNSPLHF
TRBJ2-3 | 17 | TRBV14 | TRBD2 | few | TGTGCCAGCAGCAAAGCGCTCCGGGGGGGCTTTACAGATACGCAGTATTTT | CASSKALRGGFTDTQYF
TRBJ2-1 | 15 | TRBV12-3/TRBV12-4 | TRBD2 | NA | TGTGCCAGCAGTTTGAAAAGCGGGGGGGCCTATGAGCAGTTCTTC | CASSLKSGGAYEQFF
TRBJ1-2 | 13 | TRBV28 | NA | many | TGTGCCAGCAGTTTGGGGATTAACTATGGCTACACCTTC | CASSLGINYGYTF
TRBJ2-3 | 16 | TRBV9 | TRBD2 | few | TGTGCCAGCAGAGGACCGAGCGGGGGAGGGACAGATACGCAGTATTTT | CASRGPSGGGTDTQYF
TRBJ1-1 | 15 | TRBV27 | TRBD1 | few | TGTGCCAGCAGTTTACGGGGGGGGACAGGGGCTGAAGCTTTCTTT | CASSLRGGTGAEAFF
TRBJ1-6 | 16 | TRBV9 | TRBD1 | NA | TGTGCCTGCAGCACACCCCTGACAGGGCCTGGATCACCCCTCCACTTT | CACSTPLTGPGSPLHF
TRBJ1-5 | 14 | TRBV28 | NA | NA | TGTGCCAGCAGTTCGCCGGCCACCAATCAGCCCCAGCATTTT | CASSSPATNQPQHF
TRBJ1-2 | 13 | TRBV7-9 | NA | NA | TGTGCCAGCAGCCGCTCGGGGGTTTTCGGCTACACCTTC | CASSRSGVFGYTF
TRBJ2-3 | 13 | TRBV6-5 | NA | NA | TGTGCCAGCAGTTACGGGTATGACGGGTACGCGTATTTT | CASSYGYDGYAYF
TRBJ1-6 | 15 | TRBV28 | NA | few | TGTGCCAGCAGTTTGGACAGAGGCTATAATTCACCCCTCCACTTT | CASSLDRGYNSPLHF
TRBJ2-3 | 11 | TRBV29-1 | NA | few | TGCAGCGCCTCGGCCGGGGATACGCAGTATTTT | CSASAGDTQYF
TRBJ1-4 | 17 | TRBV7-2 | TRBD1 | NA | TGTGCCAGCAGCTTAAAGTATCCGGGACAGACTAATGAAAAACTGTTTTTT | CASSLKYPGQTNEKLFF
TRBJ2-7 | 14 | TRBV4-1 | NA | NA | TGCGCCAGCAGCGCAGTCGACAGGACCTACGAGCAGTACTTC | CASSAVDRTYEQYF
TRBJ1-2 | 15 | TRBV28 | NA | NA | TGTGCCAGCAACCTAGAGTCAACCTCCACCGGCGGCTACACCTTC | CASNLESTSTGGYTF
TRBJ1-1 | 17 | TRBV7-9 | TRBD1 | few | TGTGCCAGCAGCTTAGTCCCGGGACAGGGACGTGGCACTGAAGCTTTCTTT | CASSLVPGQGRGTEAFF
TRBJ1-3 | 11 | TRBV20-1 | NA | once | TGCAGTGCTTACTCTGGAAACACCATATATTTT | CSAYSGNTIYF
TRBJ2-5 | 14 | TRBV6-1 | NA | NA | TGTGCCAGCAGCTCAGGGTTTCGGGCGGAGACCCAGTACTTC | CASSSGFRAETQYF
TRBJ2-7 | 14 | TRBV6-1 | TRBD1 | NA | TGTGCCAGCAGCACAGGGGGCGCGGTCTACGAGCAGTACTTC | CASSTGGAVYEQYF
TRBJ2-7 | 16 | TRBV27 | NA | NA | TGTGCCAGCAGTTCAGCCGGAAGGACTGGATCCTACGAGCAGTACTTC | CASSSAGRTGSYEQYF
TRBJ2-3 | 18 | TRBV2 | NA | few | TGTGCCAGCAGTCCACAACTAAGCGGTTCCGCTAGCACAGATACGCAGTATTTT | CASSPQLSGSASTDTQYF
TRBJ1-5 | 14 | TRBV6-5 | NA | NA | TGTGCCAGCAGGGACCTCTGGAGCAATCAGCCCCAGCATTTT | CASRDLWSNQPQHF